The 27 T cell receptor beta chains presented below share a single source sample, sequenced in a study of shared clonotypes between healthy human individuals. TCRdb's copy holds only in-frame clones and misses some; the assay was immunoSEQ multiplex PCR. The top ten clones hold more than 0.1% of a sample with some 2.1 million clones, 90% to 95% of them seen once. The sample was naive CD4+ T cells sorted from blood. Specified subset: CD45RA+ positively selected. These receptors came from a man between 18 and 29 years old in good health.

The chain employs TRBV7-3 and TRBJ2-1, with 11 bases identical to TRBD2. Germline CDR1 SGHTA, CDR2 FQGTGA. The CDR3 contains 16 residues. V dropped 5 bases and J dropped 3; count of bases not matched to a gene: 6. CDR3: CASSGRTSGFYNEQFF. The CDR3 DNA reads as TGTGCCAGCAGCGGTCGGACTAGCGGGTTCTACAATGAGCAGTTCTTC.

The genes are TRBV2 and TRBJ2-5; no reliable D call. Germline-derived CDR1 and CDR2 are SNHLY and FYNNEI. V was cut by 9 bases and J by 2 bases, with 4 bases left in between. This CDR3 is built from 10 residues. The CDR3, as DNA: TGTGCCAGTCCTCAAGAGACCCAGTACTTC. Residues: CASPQETQYF.

For the CDR3, the DNA is TGTGCCAGCAGTCAGAGCGGGGGCCGCAACACAGATACGCAGTATTTT. This gives the protein CASSQSGGRNTDTQYF. The genes are TRBV28 and TRBJ2-3; 8 nucleotides match TRBD2. Germline V gene data show CDR1 as MDHEN and CDR2 as SYDVKM. Germline trimming cut 5 bases from V and 2 bases from J; bases unmatched to any gene: 9. CDR3 length: 16 residues.

This rearrangement joins TRBV11-2 to TRBJ2-7; 9 bases agree with TRBD1. CDR3 size: 15 residues. Unmatched junction bases numbered 3, after V lost 3 bases and J lost 0 bases. The germline V gene has CDR1 SGHAT and CDR2 FQNNGV. In DNA, the CDR3 is TGTGCCAGCAGCTTCTACAGGGGGCTCTCCTACGAGCAGTACTTC. It is translated as CASSFYRGLSYEQYF.

The rearrangement joins TRBV5-1 to TRBJ2-4; either TRBD1 or TRBD2 may fit D (5 bases each). Germline lookup yields CDR1 SGHRS and CDR2 YFSETQ. The CDR3 runs to 14 residues. The V end was cut by 4 bases, the J end by 7 bases, with 15 bases between. The CDR3: CASSVNTGTNIQYF. CDR3 DNA sequence: TGCGCCAGCAGCGTAAATACCGGGACGAACATTCAGTACTTC.

This clone was seen just once. The chain links TRBV19 to TRBJ2-5; D uncertain. The CDR3 consists of 13 residues. V dropped 4 bases and J dropped 4 bases, with 10 bases sitting between them. Germline V gives CDR1 LNHDA, CDR2 SQIVND (reference sequence). The CDR3 region has the DNA TGTGCCAGTAGTAACTGGGGTTCAGAGACCCAGTACTTC. Translated, it gives CASSNWGSETQYF.

The rearrangement links TRBV7-3 to TRBJ2-3; 7 positions agree with TRBD1. Losses at the gene ends were 5 bases for V and 4 bases for J; bases not matched to a gene: 0. The CDR3 length is 12 residues. Germline CDR1 and CDR2: SGHTA and FQGTGA. CDR3 coding DNA: TGTGCCAGCAGCCAGGGGGCAGATACGCAGTATTTT. Translating it yields CASSQGADTQYF.

V is TRBV21-1 and J is TRBJ2-7; the table's TRBD1 call for D was not verified on the DNA. TRBV21-1 is assigned pseudogene status. The CDR3 covers 15 residues. The CDR3 reads CASGEPIRDRGEQYF. In DNA form, the CDR3 reads TGTGCCAGCGGCGAACCCATCCGGGACAGGGGGGAGCAGTACTTC.

The V gene is TRBV5-1, the J gene TRBJ2-5; D gene unclear. V gave up 2 bases and J gave up 5 bases, with 10 bases separating them. The CDR3 has 13 residues. Germline values: CDR1 SGHRS, CDR2 YFSETQ. In nucleotides, the CDR3 is TGCGCCAGCAGCTTTGGCTTTTGGGAGACCCAGTACTTC. Translation gives CASSFGFWETQYF.

The J gene is TRBJ2-7, the V gene TRBV23-1, with 9 nucleotides matching TRBD1. TRBV23-1 counts as an open reading frame of uncertain function. V lost 2 bases to trimming and J lost 2 bases; unmatched junction nucleotides: 4. The CDR3 has 15 amino acids. The CDR3: CASSQNGTGTYEQYF. DNA for the CDR3: TGCGCCAGCAGTCAAAATGGGACAGGGACCTACGAGCAGTACTTC.

The DNA of the CDR3 is TGTGCCAGCAGCATTGGGACTAGCGGGAAAACAGATACGCAGTATTTT. This encodes CASSIGTSGKTDTQYF. The V and J genes are TRBV11-2 and TRBJ2-3; 13 bases line up with TRBD2. Germline CDR1 SGHAT, CDR2 FQNNGV. V shed 5 bases, J shed 3 bases, and the junction held 5 bases outside the gene matches. This CDR3 region has 16 residues.

The J gene is TRBJ1-5, the V gene TRBV6-6, with 11 bases identical to TRBD1. Germline loops: CDR1 MNHNY, CDR2 SVGAGI (reference sequence). Trimming at V came to 5 bases and at J to 1 base, leaving 4 bases not matched to a gene. The CDR3 is made up of 16 amino acids. The CDR3 bases are TGTGCCAGCAGTAGGGACAGGGGGAAAAGCAATCAGCCCCAGCATTTT. It yields the protein CASSRDRGKSNQPQHF.

The chain joins TRBV28 to TRBJ2-3; D not resolved. Trimming took 5 bases from V and 6 from J, leaving 9 bases between them. Germline V gene data show CDR1 as MDHEN and CDR2 as SYDVKM. The CDR3 is made up of 12 amino acids. The CDR3 nucleotides read TGTGCCAGCAGTGACTCCGTGGATACGCAGTATTTT. Translated: CASSDSVDTQYF. The full variable domain, with the rest looked up from reference TRBV28 and TRBJ2-3, is DVKVTQSSRYLVKRTGEKVFLECVQDMDHENMFWYRQDPGLGLRLIYFSYDVKMKEKGDIPEGYSVSREKKERFSLILESASTNQTSMYLCASSDSVDTQYFGPGTRLTVL.

The chain carries TRBV5-1 and TRBJ2-2, with D possibly TRBD2 on 6 matching bases. Trimming pared 4 bases from V and 8 bases from J, leaving 12 bases between. The CDR3 runs 13 residues. The germline gives CDR1 SGHRS, CDR2 YFSETQ. Written as DNA, the CDR3 is TGCGCCAGCAGCCCGGGGGTCCTAGGGGAGCTGTTTTTT. Amino acids: CASSPGVLGELFF.

Notes on this clone: The sample carries other DNA sequences with the same CDR3. The V call is TRBV5-4, the J call TRBJ1-2; D is unclear. The CDR3 contains 13 residues. The germline CDR1 and CDR2 sequences are SGHNT and YYREEE (reference sequence). Deletions cut 4 bases from V and 0 bases from J, with 7 bases between. The CDR3 is CASSPGSNYGYTF. DNA of the CDR3: TGTGCCAGCAGCCCGGGCTCTAACTATGGCTACACCTTC.

The genes are TRBV6-4 and TRBJ1-5; tentatively, D is TRBD1 (5 bases). This CDR3 has 17 residues. Germline V gene lookup returns CDR1 MRHNA and CDR2 SNTAGT. Trimming removed 4 bases from V and 0 bases from J, with 16 bases in between. The CDR3 loop is CASSGRQSRISNQPQHF. The CDR3 region has the DNA TGTGCCAGCAGTGGACGACAGTCGAGGATTAGCAATCAGCCCCAGCATTTT.

This clone was observed a handful of times. The gene calls are TRBV30 and TRBJ2-5; no firm D call. The J call is uncertain, as TRBJ2-7 better fits the DNA end. CDR1 and CDR2 from the germline V gene are GTSNPN and SVGIG (reference sequence). The CDR3 consists of 13 residues. DNA for the CDR3: TGTGCCTGGAGTGTAGACAAGACCTACGAGCAGTACTTC. It translates to CAWSVDKTYEQYF.

V usage is TRBV28 and J usage is TRBJ2-1; a possible D gene is TRBD2 (6 bases). CDR1 and CDR2 from the germline V gene are MDHEN and SYDVKM. V lost 5 bases to trimming and J lost 6 bases, with 17 bases between them. This CDR3 comprises 15 residues. CDR3 sequence: CASSPPLAGTNEQFF. CDR3 DNA sequence: TGTGCCAGCAGTCCCCCATTGGCGGGGACCAATGAGCAGTTCTTC.

The chain recombines TRBV18 with TRBJ2-3; D gene ambiguous. This CDR3 region has 16 residues. CDR1 and CDR2 from the germline V gene are KGHSH and LQKENI. V lost 3 bases, J lost 0 bases, and 13 bases lay in between. The chain's CDR3 is CASSPPGWYSTDTQYF. Here the CDR3 DNA reads TGTGCCAGCTCACCTCCCGGATGGTATAGCACAGATACGCAGTATTTT.

As for this clone: In the same sample, other DNA sequences code for this CDR3. The V gene is TRBV19, the J gene TRBJ2-7; 9 nucleotides agree with TRBD1. The germline V gene encodes CDR1 LNHDA and CDR2 SQIVND (reference sequence). The V segment lost 6 bases and the J segment 2 bases; nucleotides outside the gene matches: 5. The CDR3 is made up of 14 amino acids. This chain's CDR3 is CASSKGQGAYEQYF. CDR3 DNA sequence: TGTGCCAGTAGCAAGGGACAGGGAGCCTACGAGCAGTACTTC. Full variable domain (missing parts from reference TRBV19 and TRBJ2-7): DGGITQSPKYLFRKEGQNVTLSCEQNLNHDAMYWYRQDPGQGLRLIYYSQIVNDFQKGDIAEGYSVSREKKESFPLTVTSAQKNPTAFYLCASSKGQGAYEQYFGPGTRLTVT.

The chain combines TRBV11-2 with TRBJ1-4; 7 bases map to TRBD1. Germline V gene lookup returns CDR1 SGHAT and CDR2 FQNNGV. There are 14 residues in the CDR3. With 8 bases clipped from V and 6 bases from J, the junction kept 9 bases outside the gene matches. The CDR3 DNA follows: TGTGCCAGCTCAGGGGGGACGCGTGATGAAAAACTGTTTTTT. This encodes CASSGGTRDEKLFF.

V is TRBV10-1 and J is TRBJ1-1; possibly TRBD1 for D (6 bases). Looked up from germline, CDR1 is WNHNN and CDR2 is SYGVQD (reference sequence). The germline V and J ends were trimmed by 10 bases and 3 bases, with 18 bases remaining between them. The CDR3 contains 14 residues. The DNA for the CDR3 is TGCGCCAACCACAAGACAGGTGGCTACACTGAAGCTTTCTTT. Translated: CANHKTGGYTEAFF.

The rearrangement links TRBV6-6 to TRBJ2-7, with D unresolved. Trimming pared 7 bases from V and 1 base from J, leaving 8 bases between. The CDR3 totals 12 residues. Germline CDR1 is MNHNY and CDR2 is SVGAGI (reference sequence). CDR3 bases: TGTGCCAGCATTGGTCAGTCCTACGAGCAGTACTTC. Amino acids: CASIGQSYEQYF.

The chain recombines TRBV2 with TRBJ2-5; 10 positions match TRBD2. The CDR3 totals 14 residues. The germline V gene encodes CDR1 SNHLY and CDR2 FYNNEI. J gave up 5 bases and V 7 bases, and 7 bases lay outside the gene matches. In DNA, the CDR3 is TGTGCCAGCATCGGAGCGGGGGGGCCGGAGACCCAGTACTTC. Translated: CASIGAGGPETQYF.

The chain has TRBV4-3 and TRBJ2-2; unclear D gene. Germline V gives CDR1 LGHNA, CDR2 YSLEER. V shed 7 bases and J shed 1 base, with 16 bases lying between them. The length of the CDR3 is 16 residues. CDR3 amino acids: CASKLSGLVNTGELFF. The CDR3 nucleotides read TGCGCCAGCAAGCTATCCGGGCTCGTGAACACCGGGGAGCTGTTTTTT.

The V gene is TRBV4-1, the J gene TRBJ1-2, with TRBD1 matching over 9 bases. V gave up 0 bases and J gave up 7 bases; unmatched junction bases: 6. The CDR3 runs 15 residues. Germline V gene lookup returns CDR1 MGHRA and CDR2 YSYEKL. The CDR3 loop is CASSQEGQGRSGYTF. CDR3 in DNA: TGCGCCAGCAGCCAAGAAGGACAGGGGAGGAGTGGCTACACCTTC.

The table lists this clone with a count of one. This same CDR3 is encoded by further DNA sequences in the sample. The chain joins TRBV30 to TRBJ1-5; TRBD1 aligns across 10 bases. Germline values: CDR1 GTSNPN, CDR2 SVGIG (reference sequence). This CDR3 has 13 amino acids. Trimming took 5 bases from V and 7 from J; bases not matched to a gene: 5. CDR3 sequence: CAWSGQGGQPQHF. Here the CDR3 DNA reads TGTGCCTGGTCTGGACAGGGGGGACAGCCCCAGCATTTT.